This note documents a single T cell receptor beta chain sequence. The antigen remains undetermined. Amplification yielded TCR beta CDR3 regions, with RNA transcripts as the source. TCR CDR3 regions were first amplified by RT-PCR with HTBI primers. TCRdb analysed the multiplex PCR reads with MiXCR anew, one entry per CDR3 protein. The repertoire includes 500,000 to 600,000 distinct CDR3 sequences, over 35% of them detected once, and 44% sits in the top ten. The record originates from a study of T cells in Graves' hyperthyroidism and ophthalmopathy. This CDR3 region has 15 residues. The ends lost 4 bases at V and 6 bases at J; junction bases unmatched: 8. Germline V lookup: CDR1 SGDLS, CDR2 YYNGEE. General study findings and limits: Blood samples included most of the expanded thyroid clonotypes exceeding 0.001. A model of 13 V-J pairs discriminated ophthalmopathy from stable hyperthyroidism.

It was uncontrolled infection, other autoimmune disease, pregnancy or lactation that excluded patients. Thyroid ultrasound and orbital computed tomography, with clinical symptoms and serum thyroxine and TRAb, informed diagnoses. This TCR came from an adult woman with Graves' disease, either hyperthyroidism or ophthalmopathy (not recorded which). The rearrangement uses TRBV9 and TRBJ2-5; 11 bases align to TRBD1. Input material: peripheral blood or thyroid tissue (not recorded which). Here the CDR3 reads CASSHRDRGGQTQYF. CDR3 DNA: TGTGCCAGCAGCCACCGGGACAGGGGGGGGCAGACCCAGTACTTC.